This T cell receptor (beta chain) was identified during a study of early T cells in non-severe SARS-CoV-2 infection. TCRdb fed the 5' RACE reads into MiXCR, producing one record per CDR3 protein. This sample has about 25,000 distinct CDR3 sequences, with about 4% found just once. This clonotype was observed at least ten times. Unmatched junction bases numbered 6, after V lost 5 bases and J lost 8 bases. The CDR3 runs to 12 residues. Germline CDR1 SQVTM, CDR2 ANQGSEA. Material: whole blood. The rearrangement uses TRBV29-1 and TRBJ1-2, with 9 bases fitting TRBD1. This sequence originates from an adult who was a healthcare worker with PCR-confirmed SARS-CoV-2 infection or an uninfected control (not recorded which). This CDR3 reads CSVPRTGAGYTF. CDR3 nucleotides: TGCAGCGTTCCCAGGACAGGGGCCGGCTACACCTTC.